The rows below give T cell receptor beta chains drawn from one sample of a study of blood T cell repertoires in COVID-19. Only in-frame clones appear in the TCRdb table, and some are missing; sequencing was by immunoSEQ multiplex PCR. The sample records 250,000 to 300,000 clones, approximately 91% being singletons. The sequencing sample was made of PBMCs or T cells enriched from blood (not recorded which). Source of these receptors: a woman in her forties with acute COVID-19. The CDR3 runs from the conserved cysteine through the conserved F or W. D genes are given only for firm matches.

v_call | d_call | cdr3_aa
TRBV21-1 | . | CASSFGTGGSYEQYF
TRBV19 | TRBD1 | CASSSPGQGDPYEQYF
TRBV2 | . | CASSGTTYTGELFF
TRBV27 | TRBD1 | CASSLSGGTGSTDTQYF
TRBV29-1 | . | CSVEGRGDTIYF
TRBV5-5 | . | CASSLTGGSNQPQHF
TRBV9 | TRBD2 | CASSTGTSDYNEQFF
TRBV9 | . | CASSVDSRTDTQYF
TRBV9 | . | CASSSSGTPYEQYF
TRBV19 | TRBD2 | CASSKTPGLVLDEQFF
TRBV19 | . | CASRRQQYGANVLTF
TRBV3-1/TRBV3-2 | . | CASSREGGLDYGYTF
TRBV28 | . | CASSSDRSRNSPLHF
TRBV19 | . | CASSMAFEAFF
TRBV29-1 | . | CSVLRNTGSEAFF
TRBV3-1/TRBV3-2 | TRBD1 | CASSPIRGRGQTYEQYF
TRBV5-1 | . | CASSLRGADEKLFF
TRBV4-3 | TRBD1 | CASSQGQGSYEQYF
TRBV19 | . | CASSSPWRNQPQHF
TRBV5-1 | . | CASSQRSEQFF
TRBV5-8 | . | CASSFLRLRFLSTGELFF
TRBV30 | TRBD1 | CAWRTGGSRTDTQYF
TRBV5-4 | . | CASSPNGGWNTEAFF
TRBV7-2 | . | CASSLAGGPSSYEQYF
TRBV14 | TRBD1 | CASSQVGTGANYGYTF
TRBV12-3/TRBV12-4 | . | CASSEGVYQPQHF
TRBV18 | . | CASSPPSGGGNNEQFF
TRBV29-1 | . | CSVGQGQDAGELFF
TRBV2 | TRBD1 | CASTPETGGTGELFF
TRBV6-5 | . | CASTRNRVNTEAFF
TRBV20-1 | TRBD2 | CSASIGERGGNEQFF
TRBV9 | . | CASSRVVASSYNEQFF
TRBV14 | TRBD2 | CASSQRTSGSQDTQYF
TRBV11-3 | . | CASSPEGTPMNEQFF
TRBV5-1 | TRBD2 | CASSWSGGNYNEQFF
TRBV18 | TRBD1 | CASSPPSRGVEKLFF
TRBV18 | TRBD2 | CASSQTSGIGRWDTDTQYF
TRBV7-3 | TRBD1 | CASSAKPSTGGNTEAFF
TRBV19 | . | CASSPRVMKETQYF
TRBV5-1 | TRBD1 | CASSPDRARPNTEAFF
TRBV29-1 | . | CSVGFRGDEKLFF
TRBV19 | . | CASSIVSGNGETQYF
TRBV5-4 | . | CASSQIDQETQYF
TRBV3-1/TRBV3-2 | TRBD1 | CASSQDPDRVGGYTF
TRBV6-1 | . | CASSDPLGGNGGYTF
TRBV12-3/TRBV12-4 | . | CASSLSGAGELFF
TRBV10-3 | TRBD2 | CAISESGGGAQETQYF
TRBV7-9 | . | CASSITGYSNYGYTF
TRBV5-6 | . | CASSPQDMNTEAFF
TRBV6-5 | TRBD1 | CASRGGVGNTEAFF